This T cell receptor (beta chain) was found in a study of tumor-infiltrating lymphocytes in primary liver carcinoma. As for the study in general: Stage T1-T3 N0M0 tumors spanned roughly 4 to 10 cm.

Study observations and caveats: The study found tumor-adjacent and tumor-blood pairs overlapped less than tumor region pairs.

Unsorted bulk tissue (roughly 19-30 mg) underwent RNA and DNA co-extraction. Priming with a constant-region primer yielded TCR beta cDNA from 400 to 550 ng total RNA. Libraries for TCR beta were built through three nested multiplex PCR rounds, which together made up a slightly modified ARM-PCR procedure. TRBV1-TRBV30 forward and Cbeta reverse primers drove the first two roughly 10-cycle rounds. Each CDR3 protein gets one entry after TCRdb re-called the multiplex PCR reads with MiXCR. The profile covers 120,000 or so distinct CDR3 sequences, with around two thirds appearing a single time and approximately 9.9% taken by the ten largest. As for this clonotype: Its specificity is not known.

V was clipped by 8 bases and J by 8 bases, with 12 bases between them. The germline gives CDR1 LNHDA, CDR2 SQIVND (reference sequence). This CDR3 is built from 11 residues. The TCR was taken from a woman in her sixties with primary liver carcinoma and hepatitis B virus infection. V and J are TRBV19 and TRBJ1-2; no definite D call. Sequenced sample: liver tumor tissue from sampling region 1. The subset here: tumor region T1, superior pole. Here the CDR3 reads CASWTAGGYTF. As DNA, the CDR3 is TGTGCCAGTTGGACGGCGGGGGGCTACACCTTC.